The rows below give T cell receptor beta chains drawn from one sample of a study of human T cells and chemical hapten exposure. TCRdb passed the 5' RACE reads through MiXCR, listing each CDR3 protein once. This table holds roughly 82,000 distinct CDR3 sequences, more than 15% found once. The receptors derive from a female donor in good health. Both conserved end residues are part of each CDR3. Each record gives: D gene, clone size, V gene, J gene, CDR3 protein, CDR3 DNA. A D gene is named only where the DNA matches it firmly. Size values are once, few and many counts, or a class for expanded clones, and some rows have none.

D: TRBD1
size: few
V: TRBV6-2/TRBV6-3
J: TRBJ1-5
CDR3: CASSYGDRDYQPQHF
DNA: TGTGCCAGCAGTTACGGGGACAGGGATTATCAGCCCCAGCATTTT

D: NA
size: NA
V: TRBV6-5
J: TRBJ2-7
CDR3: CASRGTYEQYF
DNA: TGTGCCAGCAGAGGAACCTACGAGCAGTACTTC

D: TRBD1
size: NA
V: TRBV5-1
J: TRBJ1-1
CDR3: CASSEYLRTGTEAFF
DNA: TGCGCCAGCAGCGAATATCTTAGGACAGGGACTGAAGCTTTCTTT

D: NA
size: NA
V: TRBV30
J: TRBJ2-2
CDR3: CAWSVHRNTGELFF
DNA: TGTGCCTGGAGTGTACACCGGAACACCGGGGAGCTGTTTTTT

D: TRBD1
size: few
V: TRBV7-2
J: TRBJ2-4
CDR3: CASSQTGANIQYF
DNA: TGTGCCAGCAGTCAGACAGGGGCAAACATTCAGTACTTC

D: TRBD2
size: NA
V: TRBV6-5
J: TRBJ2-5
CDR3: CASSYGTKETQYF
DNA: TGTGCCAGCAGTTACGGGACTAAAGAGACCCAGTACTTC

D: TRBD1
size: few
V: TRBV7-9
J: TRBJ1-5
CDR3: CASSLGQGPNQPQHF
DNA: TGTGCCAGCAGCTTAGGACAGGGTCCGAATCAGCCCCAGCATTTT

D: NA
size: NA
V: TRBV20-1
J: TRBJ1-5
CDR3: CSAARGGGNQPQHF
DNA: TGCAGTGCCGCTAGGGGAGGCGGCAATCAGCCCCAGCATTTT

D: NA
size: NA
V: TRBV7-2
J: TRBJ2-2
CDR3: CASRSDGWKLFF
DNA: TGTGCCAGCAGGTCCGACGGCTGGAAGCTGTTTTTT

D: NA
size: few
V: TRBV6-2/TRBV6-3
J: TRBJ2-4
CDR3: CASSYSQGPQYF
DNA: TGTGCCAGCAGTTACTCGCAGGGTCCTCAGTACTTC

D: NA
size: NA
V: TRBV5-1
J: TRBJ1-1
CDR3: CASSLTGMNNEAFF
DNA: TGCGCCAGCAGCTTGACAGGTATGAACAACGAAGCTTTCTTT

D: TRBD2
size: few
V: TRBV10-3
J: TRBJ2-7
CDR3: CAISELRLAGGHDEQYF
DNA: TGTGCCATCAGTGAGCTTAGACTAGCGGGGGGGCATGACGAGCAGTACTTC

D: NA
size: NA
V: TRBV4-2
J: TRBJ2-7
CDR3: CASSQADTDSYEQYF
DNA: TGTGCCAGCAGCCAAGCAGACACAGACTCCTACGAGCAGTACTTC

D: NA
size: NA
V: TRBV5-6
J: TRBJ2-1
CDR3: CASSLGVGAEYEQFF
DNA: TGTGCCAGCAGCTTGGGAGTGGGAGCAGAGTATGAGCAGTTCTTC

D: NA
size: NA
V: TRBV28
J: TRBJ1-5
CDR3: CASSFREQPQHF
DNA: TGTGCCAGCAGTTTTAGGGAACAGCCCCAGCATTTT

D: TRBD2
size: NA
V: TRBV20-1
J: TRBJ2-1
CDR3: CSARASSGVEEQFF
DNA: TGCAGTGCTAGAGCCTCTAGCGGGGTTGAAGAGCAGTTCTTC

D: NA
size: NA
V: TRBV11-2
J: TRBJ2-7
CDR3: CASSPLQRVRDRYEQYF
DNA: TGTGCCAGCAGCCCCCTTCAAAGGGTTAGAGATCGCTACGAGCAGTACTTC

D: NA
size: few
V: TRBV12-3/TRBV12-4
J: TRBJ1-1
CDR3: CASSPRGGGEAFF
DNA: TGTGCCAGCAGCCCGAGAGGGGGAGGTGAAGCTTTCTTT

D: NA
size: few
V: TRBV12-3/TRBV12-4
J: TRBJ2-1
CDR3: CASSLGTGAAGNEQFF
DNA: TGTGCCAGCAGTTTAGGGACGGGAGCCGCAGGGAATGAGCAGTTCTTC

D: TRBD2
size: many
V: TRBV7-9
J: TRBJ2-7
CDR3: CASSLAGVNYEQYF
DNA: TGTGCCAGCAGCCTAGCGGGAGTGAACTACGAGCAGTACTTC

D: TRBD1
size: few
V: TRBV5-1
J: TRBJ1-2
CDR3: CASSIGQGLGDGYTF
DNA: TGCGCCAGCAGCATTGGACAGGGGCTAGGGGATGGCTACACCTTC

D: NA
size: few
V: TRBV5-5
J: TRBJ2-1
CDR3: CASSLDSTSNEQFF
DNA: TGTGCCAGCAGCTTGGATAGCACCTCGAATGAGCAGTTCTTC

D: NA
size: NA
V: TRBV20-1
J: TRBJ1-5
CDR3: CSASSRANQPQHF
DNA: TGCAGTGCTAGTTCCCGGGCCAATCAGCCCCAGCATTTT

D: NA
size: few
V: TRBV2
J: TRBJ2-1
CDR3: CASTFLSEVEVEQFF
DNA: TGTGCCAGCACCTTCCTAAGCGAGGTTGAGGTTGAGCAGTTCTTC

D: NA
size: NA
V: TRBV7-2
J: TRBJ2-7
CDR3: CASTLASGGGEQYF
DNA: TGTGCCAGCACCCTCGCAAGTGGGGGAGGCGAGCAGTACTTC

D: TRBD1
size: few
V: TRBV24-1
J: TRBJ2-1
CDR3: CATAQGDSYNEQFF
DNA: TGTGCCACCGCACAGGGGGACTCCTACAATGAGCAGTTCTTC

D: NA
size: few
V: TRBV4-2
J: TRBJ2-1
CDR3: CASSQGGGGALNEQFF
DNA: TGTGCCAGCAGCCAAGGAGGAGGGGGGGCCTTAAATGAGCAGTTCTTC

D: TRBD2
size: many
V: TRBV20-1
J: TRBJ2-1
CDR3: CSASWTSGRIGEQFF
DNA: TGCAGTGCTTCATGGACTAGCGGGAGGATCGGTGAGCAGTTCTTC

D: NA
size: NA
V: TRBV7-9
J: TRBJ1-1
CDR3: CASSLYGTRMNTEAFF
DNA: TGTGCCAGCAGCTTATATGGAACTAGAATGAACACTGAAGCTTTCTTT

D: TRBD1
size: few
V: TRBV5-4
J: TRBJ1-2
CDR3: CASSFRGTDYGYTF
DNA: TGTGCCAGCAGCTTCAGGGGGACCGACTATGGCTACACCTTC

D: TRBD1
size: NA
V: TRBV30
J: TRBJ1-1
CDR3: CAWRSGTGGTEAFF
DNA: TGTGCCTGGAGATCCGGGACAGGGGGGACTGAAGCTTTCTTT

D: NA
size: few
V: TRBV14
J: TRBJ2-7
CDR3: CASSQDPYEQYF
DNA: TGTGCCAGCAGCCAAGATCCCTACGAGCAGTACTTC

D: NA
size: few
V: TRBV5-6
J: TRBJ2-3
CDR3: CASSFGGPSTDTQYF
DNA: TGTGCCAGCAGCTTCGGCGGGCCTAGCACAGATACGCAGTATTTT

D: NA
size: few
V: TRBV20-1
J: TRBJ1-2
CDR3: CSASRTGGGVRGYTF
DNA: TGCAGTGCTAGCAGGACGGGGGGAGGTGTTCGAGGCTACACCTTC

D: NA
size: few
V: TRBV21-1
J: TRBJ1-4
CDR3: CASSSPGQGITNEKLFF
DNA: TGTGCCAGCAGCTCTCCGGGACAGGGGATTACTAATGAAAAACTGTTTTTT

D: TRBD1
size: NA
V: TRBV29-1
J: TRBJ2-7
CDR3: CSVALTGGNEQYF
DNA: TGCAGCGTTGCCCTGACAGGGGGGAACGAGCAGTACTTC

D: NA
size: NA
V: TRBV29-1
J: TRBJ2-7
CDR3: CSVILAGHHYEQYF
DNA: TGCAGCGTTATATTGGCGGGGCACCACTACGAGCAGTACTTC

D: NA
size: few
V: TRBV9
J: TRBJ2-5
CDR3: CASSLMGREETQYF
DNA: TGTGCCAGCAGCCTTATGGGACGGGAAGAGACCCAGTACTTC

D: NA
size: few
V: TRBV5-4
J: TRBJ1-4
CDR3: CASSPWTARGNEKLFF
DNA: TGTGCCAGCAGCCCTTGGACGGCCCGGGGGAACGAAAAACTGTTTTTT

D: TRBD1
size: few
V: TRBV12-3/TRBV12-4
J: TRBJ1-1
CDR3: CASSREGATDTEAFF
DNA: TGTGCCAGCAGCCGGGAGGGGGCTACGGACACTGAAGCTTTCTTT

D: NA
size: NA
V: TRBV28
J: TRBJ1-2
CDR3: CASSYGRYGYNF
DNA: TGTGCCAGCAGTTATGGGCGCTATGGCTACAACTTC

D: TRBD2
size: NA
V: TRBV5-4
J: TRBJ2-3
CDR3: CASSPGGTSGGSTDTQYF
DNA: TGTGCCAGCAGCCCCGGGGGGACTAGCGGGGGCAGCACAGATACGCAGTATTTT

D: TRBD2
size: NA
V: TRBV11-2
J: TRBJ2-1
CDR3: CASSTIPGLVFYEQFF
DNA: TGTGCCAGCAGCACCATCCCCGGACTAGTTTTCTATGAGCAGTTCTTC

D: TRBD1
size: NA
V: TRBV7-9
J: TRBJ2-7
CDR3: CATTGTVISYEQYF
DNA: TGTGCCACAACCGGGACAGTGATCTCCTACGAGCAGTACTTC

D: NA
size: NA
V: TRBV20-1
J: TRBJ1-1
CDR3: CSAKEGDTEAFF
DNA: TGCAGTGCTAAGGAGGGGGACACTGAAGCTTTCTTT

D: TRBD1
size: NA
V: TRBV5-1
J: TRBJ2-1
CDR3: CASSLARTGYNEQFF
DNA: TGCGCCAGCAGCTTGGCGAGGACAGGGTACAATGAGCAGTTCTTC

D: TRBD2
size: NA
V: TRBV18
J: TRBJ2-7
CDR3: CASSRTPSGTSGASYEQYF
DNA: TGTGCCAGCTCGCGGACCCCCTCCGGGACTAGCGGGGCGTCCTACGAGCAGTACTTC

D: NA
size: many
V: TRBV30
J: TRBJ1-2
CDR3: CAWSGTGHSNYGYTF
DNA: TGTGCCTGGAGTGGGACTGGACATTCTAACTATGGCTACACCTTC

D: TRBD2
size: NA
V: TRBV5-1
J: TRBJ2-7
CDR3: CASSSDTSGGAGEQYF
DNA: TGCGCCAGCAGCTCGGATACTAGCGGGGGGGCGGGAGAGCAGTACTTC